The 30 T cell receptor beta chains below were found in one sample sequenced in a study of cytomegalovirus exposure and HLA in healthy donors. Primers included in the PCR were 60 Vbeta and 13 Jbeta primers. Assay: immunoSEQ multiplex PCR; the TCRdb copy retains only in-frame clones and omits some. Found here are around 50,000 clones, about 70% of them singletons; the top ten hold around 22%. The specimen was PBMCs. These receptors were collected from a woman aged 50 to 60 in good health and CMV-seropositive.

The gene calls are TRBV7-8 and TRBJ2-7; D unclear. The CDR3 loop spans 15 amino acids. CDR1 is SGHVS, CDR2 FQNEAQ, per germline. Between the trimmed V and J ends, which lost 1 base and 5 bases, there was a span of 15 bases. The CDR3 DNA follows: TGTGCCAGCAGCTTAGGTGCCAGGTCAGCACACGAGCAGTACTTC. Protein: CASSLGARSAHEQYF.

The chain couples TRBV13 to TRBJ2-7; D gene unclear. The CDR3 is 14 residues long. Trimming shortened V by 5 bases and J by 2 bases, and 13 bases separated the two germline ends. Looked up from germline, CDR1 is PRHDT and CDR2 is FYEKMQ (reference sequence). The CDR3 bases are TGTGCCAGCAGCCCCCGGCCTGACACCTACGAGCAGTACTTC. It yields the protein CASSPRPDTYEQYF.

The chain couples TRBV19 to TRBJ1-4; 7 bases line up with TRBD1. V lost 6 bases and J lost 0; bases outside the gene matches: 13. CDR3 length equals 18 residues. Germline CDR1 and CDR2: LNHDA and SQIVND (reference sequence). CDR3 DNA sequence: TGTGCCAGTAGACTGGGACAGTCGAGGGGAACAACTAATGAAAAACTGTTTTTT. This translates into CASRLGQSRGTTNEKLFF. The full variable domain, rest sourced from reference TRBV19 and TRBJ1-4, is DGGITQSPKYLFRKEGQNVTLSCEQNLNHDAMYWYRQDPGQGLRLIYYSQIVNDFQKGDIAEGYSVSREKKESFPLTVTSAQKNPTAFYLCASRLGQSRGTTNEKLFFGSGTQLSVL.

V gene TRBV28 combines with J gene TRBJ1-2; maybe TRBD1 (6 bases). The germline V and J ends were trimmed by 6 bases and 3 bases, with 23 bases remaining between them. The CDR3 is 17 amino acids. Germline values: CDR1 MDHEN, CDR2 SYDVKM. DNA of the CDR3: TGTGCCAGCAGCAGTGACAGGACGAACAAACGAGACTATGGCTACACCTTC. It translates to CASSSDRTNKRDYGYTF.

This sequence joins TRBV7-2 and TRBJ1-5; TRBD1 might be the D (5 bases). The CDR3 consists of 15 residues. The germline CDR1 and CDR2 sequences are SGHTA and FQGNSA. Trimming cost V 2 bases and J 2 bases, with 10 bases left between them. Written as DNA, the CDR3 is TGTGCCAGCAGCTTACAGGGCGGCGGCAATCAGCCCCAGCATTTT. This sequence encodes CASSLQGGGNQPQHF.

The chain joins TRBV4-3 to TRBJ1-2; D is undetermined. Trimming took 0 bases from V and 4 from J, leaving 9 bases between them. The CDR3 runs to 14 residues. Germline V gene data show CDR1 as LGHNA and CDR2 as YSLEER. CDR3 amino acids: CASSQDHGSYGYTF. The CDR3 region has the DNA TGCGCCAGCAGCCAAGATCATGGCAGCTATGGCTACACCTTC.

The CDR3 DNA follows: TGTGCCAGCAGTGAACCTACTGGGACAGGGGAGGGAGAGACCCAGTACTTC. It codes for CASSEPTGTGEGETQYF. The chain couples TRBV25-1 to TRBJ2-5, with TRBD1 matching 10 bases. This CDR3 contains 17 residues. Germline V gives CDR1 MGHDK, CDR2 SYGVNS. V was pared by 2 bases and J by 4 bases, with 10 bases of the junction left unmatched.

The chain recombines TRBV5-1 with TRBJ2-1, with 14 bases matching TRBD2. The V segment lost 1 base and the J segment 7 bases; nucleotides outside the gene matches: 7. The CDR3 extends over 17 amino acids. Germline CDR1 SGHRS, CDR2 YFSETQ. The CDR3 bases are TGCGCCAGCAGCTTGTCCGGGACTAGCGGGGGTTTGAATGAGCAGTTCTTC. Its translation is CASSLSGTSGGLNEQFF.

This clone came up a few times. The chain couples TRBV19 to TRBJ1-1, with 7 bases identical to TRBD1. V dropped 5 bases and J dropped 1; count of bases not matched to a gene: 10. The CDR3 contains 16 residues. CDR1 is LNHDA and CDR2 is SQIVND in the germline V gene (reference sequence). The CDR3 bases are TGTGCCAGTAGTGTTGAACAGGGGCGAGGGAACACTGAAGCTTTCTTT. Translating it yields CASSVEQGRGNTEAFF.

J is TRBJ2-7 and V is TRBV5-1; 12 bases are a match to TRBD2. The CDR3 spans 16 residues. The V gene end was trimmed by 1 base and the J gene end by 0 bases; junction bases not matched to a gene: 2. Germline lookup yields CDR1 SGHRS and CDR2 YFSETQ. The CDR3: CASSLTSGGSSYEQYF. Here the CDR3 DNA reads TGCGCCAGCAGCTTGACTAGCGGGGGGAGCTCCTACGAGCAGTACTTC.

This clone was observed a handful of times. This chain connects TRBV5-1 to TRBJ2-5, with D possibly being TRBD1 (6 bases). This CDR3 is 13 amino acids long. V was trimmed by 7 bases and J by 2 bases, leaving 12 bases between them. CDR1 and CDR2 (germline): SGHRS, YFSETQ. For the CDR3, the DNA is TGCGCCAGCCGAACAGGGTCTCAAGAGACCCAGTACTTC. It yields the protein CASRTGSQETQYF.

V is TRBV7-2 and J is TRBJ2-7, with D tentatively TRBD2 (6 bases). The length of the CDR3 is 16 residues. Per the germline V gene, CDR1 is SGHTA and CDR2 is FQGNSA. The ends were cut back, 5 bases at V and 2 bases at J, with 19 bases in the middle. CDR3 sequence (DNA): TGTGCCAGCAGCACGGAGCACAGCGGGTTCCCCTACGAGCAGTACTTC. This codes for CASSTEHSGFPYEQYF.

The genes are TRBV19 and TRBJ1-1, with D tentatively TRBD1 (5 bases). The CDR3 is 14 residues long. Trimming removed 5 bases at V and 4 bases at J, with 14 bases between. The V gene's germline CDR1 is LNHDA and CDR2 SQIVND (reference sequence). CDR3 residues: CASSPLGGGTEAFF. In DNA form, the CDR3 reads TGTGCCAGTAGTCCCCTTGGCGGGGGCACTGAAGCTTTCTTT.

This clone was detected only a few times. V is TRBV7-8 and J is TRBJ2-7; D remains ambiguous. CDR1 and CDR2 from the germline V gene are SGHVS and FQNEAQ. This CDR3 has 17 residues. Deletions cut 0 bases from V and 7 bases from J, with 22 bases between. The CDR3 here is CASSLASVAGPLGEQYF. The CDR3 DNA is TGTGCCAGCAGCTTAGCGTCCGTGGCAGGCCCCCTGGGTGAGCAGTACTTC.

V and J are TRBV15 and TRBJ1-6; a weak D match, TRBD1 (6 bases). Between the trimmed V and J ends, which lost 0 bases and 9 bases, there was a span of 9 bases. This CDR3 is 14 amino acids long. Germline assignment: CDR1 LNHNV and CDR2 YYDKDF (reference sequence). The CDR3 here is CATSRERDTSPLHF. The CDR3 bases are TGTGCCACCAGCAGAGAACGGGACACTTCACCCCTCCACTTT. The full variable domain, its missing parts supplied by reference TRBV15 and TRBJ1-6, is DAMVIQNPRYQVTQFGKPVTLSCSQTLNHNVMYWYQQKSSQAPKLLFHYYDKDFNNEADTPDNFQSRRPNTSFCFLDIRSPGLGDTAMYLCATSRERDTSPLHFGNGTRLTVT.

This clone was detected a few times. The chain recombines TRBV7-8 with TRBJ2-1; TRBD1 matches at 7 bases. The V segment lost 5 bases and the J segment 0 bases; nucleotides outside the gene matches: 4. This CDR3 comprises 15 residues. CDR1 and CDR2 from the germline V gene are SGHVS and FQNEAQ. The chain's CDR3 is CASSVRGSSYNEQFF. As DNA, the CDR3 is TGTGCCAGCAGCGTCAGGGGGAGCTCCTACAATGAGCAGTTCTTC.

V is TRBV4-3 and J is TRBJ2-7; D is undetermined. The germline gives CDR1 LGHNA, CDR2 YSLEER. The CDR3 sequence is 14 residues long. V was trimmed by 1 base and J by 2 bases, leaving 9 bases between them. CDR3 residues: CASSQGADTYEQYF. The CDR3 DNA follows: TGCGCCAGCAGCCAAGGTGCGGATACCTACGAGCAGTACTTC.

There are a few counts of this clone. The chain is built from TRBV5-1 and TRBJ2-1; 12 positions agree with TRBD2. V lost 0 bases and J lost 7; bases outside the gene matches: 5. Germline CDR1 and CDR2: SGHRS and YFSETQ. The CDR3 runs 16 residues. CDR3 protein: CASSLGLAGAGNEQFF. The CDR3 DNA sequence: TGCGCCAGCAGCTTGGGACTAGCGGGGGCAGGGAATGAGCAGTTCTTC.

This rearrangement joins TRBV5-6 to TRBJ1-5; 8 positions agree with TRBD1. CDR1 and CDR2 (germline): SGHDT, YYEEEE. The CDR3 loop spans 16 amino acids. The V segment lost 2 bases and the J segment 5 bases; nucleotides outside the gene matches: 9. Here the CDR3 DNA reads TGTGCCAGCAGCTTCGGCGGGGGACAGGTGGATCAGCCCCAGCATTTT. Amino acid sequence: CASSFGGGQVDQPQHF.

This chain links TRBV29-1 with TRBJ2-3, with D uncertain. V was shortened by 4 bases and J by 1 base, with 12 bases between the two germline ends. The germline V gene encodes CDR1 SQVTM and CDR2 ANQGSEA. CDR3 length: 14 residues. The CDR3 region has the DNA TGCAGCGTTGCCCTGGGCTACGGCACAGATACGCAGTATTTT. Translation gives CSVALGYGTDTQYF.

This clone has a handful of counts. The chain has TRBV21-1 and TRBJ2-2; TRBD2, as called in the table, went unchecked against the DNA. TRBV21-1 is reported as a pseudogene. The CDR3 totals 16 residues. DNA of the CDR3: TGTGCCAGCAGCGAACCCGGGACTATCAACACCGGGGAGCTGTTTTTT. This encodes CASSEPGTINTGELFF.

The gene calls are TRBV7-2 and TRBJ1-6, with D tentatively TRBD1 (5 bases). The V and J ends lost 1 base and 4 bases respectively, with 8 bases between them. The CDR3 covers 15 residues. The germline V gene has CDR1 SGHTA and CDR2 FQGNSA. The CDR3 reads CASSLGQGYNSPLHF. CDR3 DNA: TGTGCCAGCAGCTTAGGGCAGGGTTATAATTCACCCCTCCACTTT.

For the CDR3, the DNA is TGTGCCAGCTCTCCAACGGACACTGAAGCTTTCTTT. It yields the protein CASSPTDTEAFF. The chain uses TRBV18 and TRBJ1-1; no reliable D call. The CDR3 runs to 12 residues. Trimming removed 6 bases at V and 3 bases at J, with 8 bases between. Germline V gene sequence: CDR1 KGHSH, CDR2 LQKENI.

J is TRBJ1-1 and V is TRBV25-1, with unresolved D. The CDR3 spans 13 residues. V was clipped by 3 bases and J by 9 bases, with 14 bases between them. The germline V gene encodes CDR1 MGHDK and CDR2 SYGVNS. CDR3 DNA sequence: TGTGCCAGCAGTGATCGTACTGAGGGTAAAGCTTTCTTT. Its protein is CASSDRTEGKAFF.

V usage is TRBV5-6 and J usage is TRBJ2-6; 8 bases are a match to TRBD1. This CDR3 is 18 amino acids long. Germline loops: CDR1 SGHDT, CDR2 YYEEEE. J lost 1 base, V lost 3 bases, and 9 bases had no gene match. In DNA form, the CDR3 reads TGTGCCAGCAGCTCAGGACAGGGCTCCCTATCTGGGGCCAACGTCCTGACTTTC. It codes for CASSSGQGSLSGANVLTF. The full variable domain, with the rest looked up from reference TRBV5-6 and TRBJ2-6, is DAGVTQSPTHLIKTRGQQVTLRCSPKSGHDTVSWYQQALGQGPQFIFQYYEEEERQRGNFPDRFSGHQFPNYSSELNVNALLLGDSALYLCASSSGQGSLSGANVLTFGAGSRLTVL.

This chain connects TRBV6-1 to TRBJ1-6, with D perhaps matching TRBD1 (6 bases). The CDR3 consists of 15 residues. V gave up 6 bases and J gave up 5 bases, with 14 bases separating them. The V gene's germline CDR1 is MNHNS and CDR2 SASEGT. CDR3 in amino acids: CASRARGGHNSPLHF. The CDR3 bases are TGTGCCAGCAGGGCTCGGGGGGGCCATAATTCACCCCTCCACTTT.

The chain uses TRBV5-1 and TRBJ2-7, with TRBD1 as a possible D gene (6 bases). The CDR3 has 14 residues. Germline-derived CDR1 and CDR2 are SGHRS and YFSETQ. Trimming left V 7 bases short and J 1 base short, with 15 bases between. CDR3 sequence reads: CASREDSFSYEQYF. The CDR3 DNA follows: TGCGCCAGCCGCGAGGACAGCTTTTCCTACGAGCAGTACTTC.

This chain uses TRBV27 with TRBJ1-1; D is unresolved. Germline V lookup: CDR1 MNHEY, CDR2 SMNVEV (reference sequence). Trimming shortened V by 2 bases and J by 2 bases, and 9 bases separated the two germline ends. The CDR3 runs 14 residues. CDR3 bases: TGTGCCAGCAGTTTAGCGGCAGCTAACACTGAAGCTTTCTTT. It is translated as CASSLAAANTEAFF.

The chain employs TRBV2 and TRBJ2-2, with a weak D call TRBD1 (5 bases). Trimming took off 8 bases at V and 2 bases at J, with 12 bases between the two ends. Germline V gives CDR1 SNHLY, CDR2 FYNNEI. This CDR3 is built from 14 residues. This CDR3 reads CASSQGRNTGELFF. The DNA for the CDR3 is TGTGCCAGCTCGCAGGGAAGAAACACCGGGGAGCTGTTTTTT.

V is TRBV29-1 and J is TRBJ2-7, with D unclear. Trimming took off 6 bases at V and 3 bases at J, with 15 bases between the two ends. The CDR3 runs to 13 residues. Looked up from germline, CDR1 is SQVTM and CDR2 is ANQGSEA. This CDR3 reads CSVSPPGIYEQYF. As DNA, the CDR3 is TGCAGCGTCTCCCCTCCGGGTATCTACGAGCAGTACTTC.